A single T cell receptor beta chain is shown here with its context. From germline, CDR1 is SGHRS and CDR2 YFSETQ. This CDR3 comprises 17 residues. V was clipped by 0 bases and J by 5 bases; unmatched bases: 11. These data originate in a study of T cell responses to AZD1222 COVID-19 vaccine. Only in-frame clones appear in the TCRdb table, and some are missing; sequencing was by immunoSEQ multiplex PCR. The table has about 160,000 clones, roughly 90% seen once. This sequence joins TRBV5-1 and TRBJ1-2; 9 bases are shared with TRBD1. The clonotype was recovered from an adult who received the AZD1222 COVID-19 vaccine. The sequences come from peripheral blood, collected 28 days after the second AZD1222 dose. The CDR3: CASSLVPGDRVRYGYTF. As DNA, the CDR3 is TGCGCCAGCAGCTTGGTGCCGGGGGACAGGGTGCGGTATGGCTACACCTTC.